The next 8 T cell receptor beta chains were all read from a single sample in a study of graft-versus-host responses after intestinal transplantation. Their antigen targets remain unknown. TCRdb's copy holds only in-frame clones and misses some; the assay was immunoSEQ multiplex PCR. The table lists roughly 99,000 clones, around 90% of them singletons. Sequencing used unstimulated CD4+ T cells sorted from spleen or lymph node cells, obtained before transplant. The receptors were gathered from a human donor who was the organ donor for an intestinal transplant.

The V and J genes are TRBV10-1 and TRBJ2-3; the match to TRBD2 covers 13 bases. Germline V gene data show CDR1 as WNHNN and CDR2 as SYGVQD (reference sequence). The J segment lost 0 bases and the V segment lost 4 bases, leaving 4 bases of the junction unmatched. CDR3 length: 17 amino acids. Here the CDR3 DNA reads TGCGCCAGCAGTGTTGGACTAGCGGGAGTCAGCACAGATACGCAGTATTTT. The encoded protein is CASSVGLAGVSTDTQYF.

The chain employs TRBV10-1 and TRBJ2-5; perhaps TRBD1 as D (5 bases). From germline, CDR1 is WNHNN and CDR2 SYGVQD (reference sequence). Trimming shortened V by 6 bases and J by 5 bases, and 19 bases separated the two germline ends. The CDR3 has 15 residues. Written as DNA, the CDR3 is TGCGCCAGCAGCGCAACCTCAGGGATGTCGGAGACCCAGTACTTC. Translated: CASSATSGMSETQYF.

This chain connects TRBV9 to TRBJ2-6; D not certain. Germline CDR1 and CDR2: SGDLS and YYNGEE. V gave up 2 bases and J gave up 0 bases, with 3 bases separating them. The CDR3 is 14 residues long. Here the CDR3 reads CASSVLSGANVLTF. CDR3 DNA: TGTGCCAGCAGCGTCCTCTCTGGGGCCAACGTCCTGACTTTC.

The chain is built from TRBV4-1 and TRBJ1-5, with D unclear. The V end was cut by 0 bases, the J end by 0 bases, with 6 bases between. Germline-derived CDR1 and CDR2 are MGHRA and YSYEKL. The CDR3 is 15 residues long. DNA for the CDR3: TGCGCCAGCAGCCAAGATCGGCTTAGCAATCAGCCCCAGCATTTT. Its translation is CASSQDRLSNQPQHF.

This clone was found a few times. V and J are TRBV11-3 and TRBJ2-1; perhaps TRBD1 as D (6 bases). V lost 1 base, J lost 2 bases, and 6 bases lay in between. Germline-derived CDR1 and CDR2 are SGHNT and YENEEA. This CDR3 is built from 14 residues. This chain's CDR3 is CASSLGGPYNEQFF. CDR3 in DNA: TGTGCCAGCAGCTTAGGGGGGCCCTACAATGAGCAGTTCTTC.

The CDR3 DNA is TGTGCCAGTAGTAGGGGTAGGGACTATGGCTACACCTTC. This codes for CASSRGRDYGYTF. The chain couples TRBV19 to TRBJ1-2; D gene uncertain. Germline loops: CDR1 LNHDA, CDR2 SQIVND (reference sequence). This CDR3 spans 13 amino acids. V dropped 4 bases and J dropped 3 bases, with 9 bases sitting between them.

The rearrangement uses TRBV5-1 and TRBJ1-1; 7 bases map to TRBD1. Unmatched junction bases numbered 7, after V lost 4 bases and J lost 4 bases. In germline, CDR1 is SGHRS, CDR2 YFSETQ. The CDR3 is 14 amino acids. In nucleotides, the CDR3 is TGCGCCAGCAGCCCTGACAGGGCAGGCACTGAAGCTTTCTTT. Translating it yields CASSPDRAGTEAFF. Full variable domain (rest looked up from reference TRBV5-1 and TRBJ1-1): KAGVTQTPRYLIKTRGQQVTLSCSPISGHRSVSWYQQTPGQGLQFLFEYFSETQRNKGNFPGRFSGRQFSNSRSEMNVSTLELGDSALYLCASSPDRAGTEAFFGQGTRLTVV.

This clone was counted only a few times. This chain links TRBV11-2 with TRBJ1-2, with TRBD1 identical over 7 bases. CDR1 and CDR2 from the germline V gene are SGHAT and FQNNGV. This CDR3 has 13 residues. V gave up 5 bases and J gave up 8 bases; unmatched junction bases: 8. CDR3 coding DNA: TGTGCCAGCAGCCCCCGACAGGGCCGGGGCTACACCTTC. Its translation is CASSPRQGRGYTF.